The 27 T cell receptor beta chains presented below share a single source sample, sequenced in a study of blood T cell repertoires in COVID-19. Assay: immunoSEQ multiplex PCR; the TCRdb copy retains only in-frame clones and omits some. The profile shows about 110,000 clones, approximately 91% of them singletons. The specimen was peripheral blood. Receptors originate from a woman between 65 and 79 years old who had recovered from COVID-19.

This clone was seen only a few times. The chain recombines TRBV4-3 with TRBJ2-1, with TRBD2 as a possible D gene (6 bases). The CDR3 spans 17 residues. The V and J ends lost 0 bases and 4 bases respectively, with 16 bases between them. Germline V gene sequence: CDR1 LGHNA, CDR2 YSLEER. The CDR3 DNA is TGCGCCAGCAGCCAAGAACCACACGGGAGTCTATACAATGAGCAGTTCTTC. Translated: CASSQEPHGSLYNEQFF.

The CDR3 nucleotides read TGTGCCAGCAGCCCCCTCGGGCAGGGCAAGAATAATTCACCCCTCCACTTT. Protein sequence: CASSPLGQGKNNSPLHF. The chain is built from TRBV5-6 and TRBJ1-6; D might be TRBD1 (5 bases). CDR3 length: 17 amino acids. Germline CDR1 and CDR2: SGHDT and YYEEEE. V lost 4 bases and J 5 bases, leaving 19 bases between the germline ends.

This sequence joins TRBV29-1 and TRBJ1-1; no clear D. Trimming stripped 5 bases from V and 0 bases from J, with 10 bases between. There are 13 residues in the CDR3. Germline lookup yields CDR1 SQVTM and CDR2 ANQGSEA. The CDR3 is CSVRRLMNTEAFF. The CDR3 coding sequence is TGCAGCGTTCGGAGACTCATGAACACTGAAGCTTTCTTT.

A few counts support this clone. In nucleotides, the CDR3 is TGTGCCAGCCTCCGATGGGCTCTGCAGTCACCCCTCCACTTT. This gives the protein CASLRWALQSPLHF. V usage is TRBV5-6 and J usage is TRBJ1-6; no reliable D call. The CDR3 consists of 14 residues. V dropped 7 bases and J dropped 10 bases, with 18 bases sitting between them. Germline V lookup: CDR1 SGHDT, CDR2 YYEEEE.

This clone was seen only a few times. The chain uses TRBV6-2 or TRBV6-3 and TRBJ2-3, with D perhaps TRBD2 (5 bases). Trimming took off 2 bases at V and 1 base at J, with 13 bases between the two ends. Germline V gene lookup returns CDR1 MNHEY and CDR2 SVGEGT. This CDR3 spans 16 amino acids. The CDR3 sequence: CASSYDARGGTDTQYF. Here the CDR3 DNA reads TGTGCCAGCAGTTACGACGCTCGGGGTGGCACAGATACGCAGTATTTT.

CDR3 sequence (DNA): TGTGCCGTGCTGGGACAGGGGTACAATGAGCAGTTCTTC. This sequence encodes CAVLGQGYNEQFF. This chain joins TRBV6-5 and TRBJ2-1; 10 positions match TRBD1. Germline V CDR1 and CDR2: MNHEY, SVGAGI. This CDR3 has 13 amino acids. The ends lost 11 bases at V and 4 bases at J; junction bases unmatched: 5.

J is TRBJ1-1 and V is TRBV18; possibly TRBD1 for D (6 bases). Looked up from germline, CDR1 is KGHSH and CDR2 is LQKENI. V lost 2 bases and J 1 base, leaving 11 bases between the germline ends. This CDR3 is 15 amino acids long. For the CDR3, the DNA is TGTGCCAGCTCACCAGGGCAGGGGAGGAACACTGAAGCTTTCTTT. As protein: CASSPGQGRNTEAFF.

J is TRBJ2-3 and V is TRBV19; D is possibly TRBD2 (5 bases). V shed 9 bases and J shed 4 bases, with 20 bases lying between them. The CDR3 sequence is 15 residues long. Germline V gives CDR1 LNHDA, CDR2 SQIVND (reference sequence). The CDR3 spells CARRERHTLADTQYF. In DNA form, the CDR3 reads TGTGCCAGAAGGGAGAGACACACCCTCGCAGATACGCAGTATTTT.

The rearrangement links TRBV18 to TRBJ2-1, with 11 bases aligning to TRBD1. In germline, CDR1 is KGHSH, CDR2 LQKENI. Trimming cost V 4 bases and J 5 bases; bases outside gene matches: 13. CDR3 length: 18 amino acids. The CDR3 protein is CASSLVPTGQGANNEQFF. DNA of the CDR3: TGTGCCAGCTCACTCGTTCCTACCGGACAGGGGGCAAACAATGAGCAGTTCTTC.

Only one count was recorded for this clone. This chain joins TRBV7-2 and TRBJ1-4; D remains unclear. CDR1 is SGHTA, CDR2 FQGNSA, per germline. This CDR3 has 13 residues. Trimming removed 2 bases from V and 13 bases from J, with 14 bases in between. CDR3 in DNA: TGTGCCAGCAGCTTACAAGCGGAGACGTTACTGTTTTTT. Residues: CASSLQAETLLFF.

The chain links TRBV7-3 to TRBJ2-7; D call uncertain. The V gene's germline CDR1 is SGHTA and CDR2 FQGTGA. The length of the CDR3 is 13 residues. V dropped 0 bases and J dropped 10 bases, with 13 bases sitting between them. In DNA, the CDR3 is TGTGCCAGCAGCTTAACGAACGAGCCCCCCCAGTACTTC. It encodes CASSLTNEPPQYF.

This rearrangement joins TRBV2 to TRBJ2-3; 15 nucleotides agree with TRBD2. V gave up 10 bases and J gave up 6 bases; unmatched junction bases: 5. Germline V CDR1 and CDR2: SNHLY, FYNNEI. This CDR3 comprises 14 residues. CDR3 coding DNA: TGTGCCACCGGACTAGCGGGAGGGCCGGATACGCAGTATTTT. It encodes CATGLAGGPDTQYF.

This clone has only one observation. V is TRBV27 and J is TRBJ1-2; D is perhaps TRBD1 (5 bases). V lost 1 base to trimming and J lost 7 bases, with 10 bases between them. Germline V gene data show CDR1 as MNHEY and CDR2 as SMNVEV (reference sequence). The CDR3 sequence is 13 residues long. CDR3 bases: TGTGCCAGCAGTTTATGGCAGGGTTTTGGCTACACCTTC. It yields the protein CASSLWQGFGYTF.

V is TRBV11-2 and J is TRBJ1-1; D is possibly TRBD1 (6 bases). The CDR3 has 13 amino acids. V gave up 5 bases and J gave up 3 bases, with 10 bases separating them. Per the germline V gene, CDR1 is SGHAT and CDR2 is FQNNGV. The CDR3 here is CASSAGVYTEAFF. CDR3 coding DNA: TGTGCCAGCAGCGCAGGGGTGTACACTGAAGCTTTCTTT.

The CDR3 nucleotides are TGTGCCAGCAGTTGGTGGGGACAGTACAATGAGCAGTTCTTC. Translation gives CASSWWGQYNEQFF. The chain joins TRBV2 to TRBJ2-1; 7 bases line up with TRBD1. J gave up 4 bases and V 5 bases, and 5 bases lay outside the gene matches. This CDR3 contains 14 residues. Germline-derived CDR1 and CDR2 are SNHLY and FYNNEI.

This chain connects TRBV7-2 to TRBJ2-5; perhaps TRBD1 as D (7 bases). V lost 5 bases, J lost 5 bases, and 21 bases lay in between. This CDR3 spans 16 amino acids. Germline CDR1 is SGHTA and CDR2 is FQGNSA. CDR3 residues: CASSPSDPTGRETQYF. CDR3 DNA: TGTGCCAGCAGCCCTAGTGACCCGACAGGGAGGGAGACCCAGTACTTC.

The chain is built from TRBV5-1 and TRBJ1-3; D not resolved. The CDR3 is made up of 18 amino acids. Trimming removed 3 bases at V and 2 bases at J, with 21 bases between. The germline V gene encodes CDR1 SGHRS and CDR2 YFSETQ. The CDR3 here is CASSSGSVRALPGNTIYF. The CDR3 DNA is TGCGCCAGCAGCTCGGGGTCAGTTCGAGCTTTGCCTGGAAACACCATATATTTT.

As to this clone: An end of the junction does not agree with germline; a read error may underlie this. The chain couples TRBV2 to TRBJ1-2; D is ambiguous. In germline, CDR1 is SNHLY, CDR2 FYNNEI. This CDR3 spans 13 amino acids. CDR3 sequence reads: CASSEGPGNPLNF. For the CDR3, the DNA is TGTGCCAGCAGTGAAGGGCCGGGGAATCCCTTGAACTTC.

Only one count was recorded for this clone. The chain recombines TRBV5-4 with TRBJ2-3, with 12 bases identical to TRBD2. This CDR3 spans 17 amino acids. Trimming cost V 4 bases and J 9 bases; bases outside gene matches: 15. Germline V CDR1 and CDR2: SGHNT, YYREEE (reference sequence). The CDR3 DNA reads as TGTGCCAGCAGCCTCTGGGGCAGGACTAGCGGGACGGGCACGCAGTATTTT. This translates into CASSLWGRTSGTGTQYF. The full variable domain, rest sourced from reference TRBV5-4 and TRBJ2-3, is ETGVTQSPTHLIKTRGQQVTLRCSSQSGHNTVSWYQQALGQGPQFIFQYYREEENGRGNFPPRFSGLQFPNYSSELNVNALELDDSALYLCASSLWGRTSGTGTQYFGPGTRLTVL.

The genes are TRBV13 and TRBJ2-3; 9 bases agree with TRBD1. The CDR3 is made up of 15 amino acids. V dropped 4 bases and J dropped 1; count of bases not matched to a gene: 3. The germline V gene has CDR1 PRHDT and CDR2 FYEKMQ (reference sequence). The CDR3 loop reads CASSSRDRGTDTQYF. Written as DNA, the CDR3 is TGTGCCAGCAGCTCCCGGGACAGGGGCACAGATACGCAGTATTTT. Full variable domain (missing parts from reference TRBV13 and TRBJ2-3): AAGVIQSPRHLIKEKRETATLKCYPIPRHDTVYWYQQGPGQDPQFLISFYEKMQSDKGSIPDRFSAQQFSDYHSELNMSSLELGDSALYFCASSSRDRGTDTQYFGPGTRLTVL.

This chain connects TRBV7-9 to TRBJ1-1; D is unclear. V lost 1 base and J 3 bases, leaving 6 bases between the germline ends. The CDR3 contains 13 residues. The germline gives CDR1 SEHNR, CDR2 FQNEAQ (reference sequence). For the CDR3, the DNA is TGTGCCAGCAGCTTAGTGGCGGACACTGAAGCTTTCTTT. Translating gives CASSLVADTEAFF.

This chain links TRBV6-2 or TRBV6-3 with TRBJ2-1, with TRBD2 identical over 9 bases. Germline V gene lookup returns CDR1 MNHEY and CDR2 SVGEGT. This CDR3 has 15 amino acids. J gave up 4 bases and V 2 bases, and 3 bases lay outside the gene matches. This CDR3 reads CASSYASGDYNEQFF. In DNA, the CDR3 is TGTGCCAGCAGTTACGCTAGCGGGGATTACAATGAGCAGTTCTTC.

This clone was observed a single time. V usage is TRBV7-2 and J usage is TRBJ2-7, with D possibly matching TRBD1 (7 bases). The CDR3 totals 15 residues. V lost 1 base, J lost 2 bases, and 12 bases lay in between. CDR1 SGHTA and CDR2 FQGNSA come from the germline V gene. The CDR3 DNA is TGTGCCAGCAGCTTAGGGAGGGGGCGTACCTACGAGCAGTACTTC. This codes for CASSLGRGRTYEQYF.

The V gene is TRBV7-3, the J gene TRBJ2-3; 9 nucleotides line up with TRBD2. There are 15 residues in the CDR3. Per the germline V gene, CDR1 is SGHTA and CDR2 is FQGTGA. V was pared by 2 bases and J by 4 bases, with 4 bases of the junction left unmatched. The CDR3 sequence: CASSLGGGAPDTQYF. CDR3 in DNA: TGTGCCAGCAGCTTAGGCGGGGGGGCACCAGATACGCAGTATTTT.

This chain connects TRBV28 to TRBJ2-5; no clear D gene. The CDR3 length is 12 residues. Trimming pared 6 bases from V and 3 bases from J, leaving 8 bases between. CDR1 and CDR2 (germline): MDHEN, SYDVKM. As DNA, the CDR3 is TGTGCCAGCAGCCCGTTAAAAGAGACCCAGTACTTC. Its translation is CASSPLKETQYF.

This chain's CDR3 is CASSLDASGSYEQYF. The CDR3 DNA reads TGTGCCAGCAGCTTAGACGCTAGCGGGAGCTACGAGCAGTACTTC. V gene TRBV7-2 combines with J gene TRBJ2-7; 10 bases agree with TRBD2. The ends lost 1 base at V and 3 bases at J; junction bases unmatched: 3. Germline CDR1 reads SGHTA; CDR2 reads FQGNSA. The CDR3 contains 15 residues.

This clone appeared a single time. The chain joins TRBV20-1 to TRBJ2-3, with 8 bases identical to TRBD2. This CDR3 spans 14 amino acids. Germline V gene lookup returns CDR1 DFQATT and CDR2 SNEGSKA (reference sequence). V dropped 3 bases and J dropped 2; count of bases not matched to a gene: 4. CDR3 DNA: TGCAGTGCTAGTTGGACTAGCCTCACAGATACGCAGTATTTT. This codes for CSASWTSLTDTQYF.